This passage covers 31 T cell receptor beta chains from one sample sequenced in a study of blood T cell repertoires in COVID-19. Clones were sequenced by immunoSEQ multiplex PCR, and TCRdb holds only the in-frame ones, with some missing. The sample gives roughly 97,000 clones, approximately 80% of which show up once; roughly 29% is in the top ten. The sequenced material came from peripheral blood. The receptors here all came from a man between 60 and 75 years old with acute or convalescent COVID-19.

The J gene is TRBJ2-1, the V gene TRBV6-5, with D tentatively TRBD2 (5 bases). Germline V gene data show CDR1 as MNHEY and CDR2 as SVGAGI. The CDR3 runs to 13 residues. Trimming pared 7 bases from V and 0 bases from J, leaving 7 bases between. CDR3 in DNA: TGTGCCAGCAAAGGGAGCTCCTACAATGAGCAGTTCTTC. It specifies CASKGSSYNEQFF.

The chain combines TRBV5-1 with TRBJ2-5; D might be TRBD1 (5 bases). V was clipped by 3 bases and J by 1 base, with 7 bases between them. This CDR3 contains 13 residues. The germline gives CDR1 SGHRS, CDR2 YFSETQ. CDR3 in amino acids: CASSWTTQETQYF. CDR3 DNA sequence: TGCGCCAGCAGCTGGACAACCCAAGAGACCCAGTACTTC.

The chain combines TRBV19 with TRBJ2-3; D gene uncertain. V lost 9 bases and J 2 bases, leaving 12 bases between the germline ends. The CDR3 runs 13 residues. Germline V gives CDR1 LNHDA, CDR2 SQIVND (reference sequence). CDR3 DNA: TGTGCCAGCAAGACTTACCTCACAGATACGCAGTATTTT. Its protein is CASKTYLTDTQYF.

This rearrangement joins TRBV6-4 to TRBJ2-2, with D possibly matching TRBD2 (6 bases). The CDR3 covers 14 residues. Between the trimmed V and J ends, which lost 5 bases and 3 bases, there was a span of 10 bases. Per germline, CDR1 MRHNA and CDR2 SNTAGT. The CDR3 nucleotides read TGTGCCAGCAGTCGGGAGAGGTACACCGGGGAGCTGTTTTTT. Its translation is CASSRERYTGELFF.

The gene calls are TRBV20-1 and TRBJ1-5; 8 bases line up with TRBD1. Germline trimming cut 6 bases from V and 6 bases from J; bases unmatched to any gene: 1. Germline V gene lookup returns CDR1 DFQATT and CDR2 SNEGSKA (reference sequence). The CDR3 loop spans 11 amino acids. CDR3 coding DNA: TGCAGTGCCACAGGGGGTCAGCCCCAGCATTTT. This encodes CSATGGQPQHF.

The rearrangement links TRBV4-3 to TRBJ1-6, with TRBD1 matching over 8 bases. Germline V gene sequence: CDR1 LGHNA, CDR2 YSLEER. The CDR3 is made up of 18 amino acids. J lost 0 bases, V lost 3 bases, and 7 bases had no gene match. As DNA, the CDR3 is TGCGCCAGCAGCCAGGTTTACAGGGGGAGCTCCTATAATTCACCCCTCCACTTT. Protein sequence: CASSQVYRGSSYNSPLHF.

The V gene is TRBV6-5, the J gene TRBJ1-1; TRBD1 agrees at 8 bases. The V segment lost 5 bases and the J segment 3 bases; nucleotides outside the gene matches: 5. This CDR3 has 14 residues. Looked up from germline, CDR1 is MNHEY and CDR2 is SVGAGI. The CDR3 is CASSTGGFDTEAFF. In DNA, the CDR3 is TGTGCCAGCAGTACAGGGGGGTTCGACACTGAAGCTTTCTTT.

This chain connects TRBV9 to TRBJ1-1; a weak D match, TRBD1 (5 bases). V dropped 3 bases and J dropped 8 bases, with 14 bases sitting between them. This CDR3 is built from 13 residues. Germline V gives CDR1 SGDLS, CDR2 YYNGEE. CDR3 coding DNA: TGTGCCAGCAGCGGTGCCGGGGGGGAAGAAGCTTTCTTT. Amino acids: CASSGAGGEEAFF. Combining the CDR3 with reference TRBV9 and TRBJ1-1 gives the whole variable domain DSGVTQTPKHLITATGQRVTLRCSPRSGDLSVYWYQQSLDQGLQFLIQYYNGEERAKGNILERFSAQQFPDLHSELNLSSLELGDSALYFCASSGAGGEEAFFGQGTRLTVV.

CDR3 DNA: TGTGCCAGCTCACCCATGGGACAGCCTGGGGGAAAACTGTTTTTT. Amino acids: CASSPMGQPGGKLFF. The chain uses TRBV18 and TRBJ1-4, with 7 bases identical to TRBD1. The trim removed 3 bases at V and 10 bases at J, leaving 11 bases unmatched. Germline V gene lookup returns CDR1 KGHSH and CDR2 LQKENI. CDR3 length: 15 amino acids.

DNA of the CDR3: TGTGCCAGCAGTTTCGGACAGGCGCTGACTGAAGCTTTCTTT. This gives the protein CASSFGQALTEAFF. This chain links TRBV6-5 with TRBJ1-1, with TRBD1 identical over 7 bases. The junction had 7 bases not matched to a gene; V was cut back by 4 bases and J by 5 bases. The CDR3 is 14 amino acids. Germline CDR1 MNHEY, CDR2 SVGAGI.

This clone was picked up a small number of times. This rearrangement joins TRBV6-4 to TRBJ1-2, with 7 bases lining up with TRBD1. The CDR3 contains 13 residues. V lost 4 bases, J lost 8 bases, and 7 bases stayed unmatched. The germline V gene encodes CDR1 MRHNA and CDR2 SNTAGT. CDR3 region: CASSGRQGEGYTF. In DNA, the CDR3 is TGTGCCAGCAGTGGTAGACAGGGAGAGGGCTACACCTTC.

The chain recombines TRBV7-9 with TRBJ2-7; D is perhaps TRBD1 (6 bases). Trimming took 0 bases from V and 1 from J, leaving 13 bases between them. This CDR3 comprises 16 residues. Germline CDR1 reads SEHNR; CDR2 reads FQNEAQ (reference sequence). In nucleotides, the CDR3 is TGTGCCAGCAGCTTAGCCAGGGGTCGACTGTCCTACGAGCAGTACTTC. Amino acids: CASSLARGRLSYEQYF.

The rearrangement links TRBV5-1 to TRBJ1-2, with D possibly matching TRBD1 (6 bases). V was clipped by 4 bases and J by 10 bases, with 20 bases between them. This CDR3 region has 14 residues. Germline V gene sequence: CDR1 SGHRS, CDR2 YFSETQ. The CDR3 DNA reads as TGCGCCAGCAGCCCAAGCCCTGAACAGGGAATCTACACCTTC. Translation: CASSPSPEQGIYTF.

V usage is TRBV28 and J usage is TRBJ2-7, with 10 bases that match TRBD1. The germline V gene encodes CDR1 MDHEN and CDR2 SYDVKM. The CDR3 loop spans 15 amino acids. The junction had 5 bases not matched to a gene; V was cut back by 6 bases and J by 0 bases. CDR3 residues: CASSNRDRGSYEQYF. CDR3 sequence (DNA): TGTGCCAGCAGCAACCGGGACAGGGGCTCCTACGAGCAGTACTTC. Together with reference TRBV28 and TRBJ2-7, the CDR3 gives the full variable domain: DVKVTQSSRYLVKRTGEKVFLECVQDMDHENMFWYRQDPGLGLRLIYFSYDVKMKEKGDIPEGYSVSREKKERFSLILESASTNQTSMYLCASSNRDRGSYEQYFGPGTRLTVT.

The gene calls are TRBV10-1 and TRBJ2-3, with 9 bases identical to TRBD2. The trim removed 8 bases at V and 0 bases at J, leaving 15 bases unmatched. The CDR3 totals 18 residues. Germline lookup yields CDR1 WNHNN and CDR2 SYGVQD (reference sequence). The CDR3 coding sequence is TGCGCCAGCTCCCGCGAGGCTAGCGGGATTACTAGCACAGATACGCAGTATTTT. Translating it yields CASSREASGITSTDTQYF.

The CDR3 nucleotides read TGTGCCAGTAGTATGGTAGCGGGGAACAATGAGCAGTTCTTC. Its translation is CASSMVAGNNEQFF. V gene TRBV19 combines with J gene TRBJ2-1, with 8 nucleotides matching TRBD2. J gave up 5 bases and V 3 bases, and 3 bases lay outside the gene matches. The CDR3 loop spans 14 amino acids. Germline V gene data show CDR1 as LNHDA and CDR2 as SQIVND (reference sequence).

The V gene is TRBV3-1 (or the pseudogene TRBV3-2), the J gene TRBJ2-2; D is undetermined. Trimming removed 9 bases from V and 1 base from J, with 9 bases in between. Looked up from germline, CDR1 is LGHDT and CDR2 is YNNKEL (reference sequence). The CDR3 has 13 amino acids. Here the CDR3 DNA reads TGTGCCAGTGCTAGGTGGAACACCGGGGAGCTGTTTTTT. It specifies CASARWNTGELFF.

The V and J genes are TRBV19 and TRBJ2-3, with unresolved D. The germline V gene encodes CDR1 LNHDA and CDR2 SQIVND (reference sequence). The CDR3 has 13 amino acids. V was trimmed by 5 bases and J by 4 bases, leaving 10 bases between them. The CDR3 DNA sequence: TGTGCCAGTAGTGTGGAGTGGGCAGATACGCAGTATTTT. It yields the protein CASSVEWADTQYF.

The J gene is TRBJ2-1, the V gene TRBV5-1; 7 bases agree with TRBD1. Germline V gene lookup returns CDR1 SGHRS and CDR2 YFSETQ. This CDR3 spans 19 amino acids. The V gene end was trimmed by 0 bases and the J gene end by 6 bases; junction bases not matched to a gene: 18. The CDR3, as DNA: TGCGCCAGCAGCTTGGGGTTCCAGGGCCAGGGGGTCGGCGGCAATGAGCAGTTCTTC. This codes for CASSLGFQGQGVGGNEQFF.

The table lists this clone with a count of one. The genes are TRBV4-3 and TRBJ1-2; TRBD1 matches 10 bases. The CDR3 covers 16 residues. CDR1 and CDR2 (germline): LGHNA, YSLEER. V lost 1 base and J lost 10; bases outside the gene matches: 12. The CDR3 DNA follows: TGCGCCAGCAGCCAAGGAGGACCGACCGGGACAGGGGACTACACCTTC. Protein: CASSQGGPTGTGDYTF.

As concerns this clone: One end of the junction is discordant with germline, which a read error may explain. This chain joins TRBV11-2 and TRBJ1-3, with D possibly TRBD1 on 5 matching bases. Germline loops: CDR1 SGHAT, CDR2 FQNNGV. The CDR3 contains 12 residues. CDR3 residues: CASSFHETGGHF. In nucleotides, the CDR3 is TGTGCCAGCAGCTTCCACGAGACGGGGGGTCATTTT.

This chain joins TRBV30 and TRBJ2-2; 10 bases line up with TRBD2. This CDR3 has 14 residues. In germline, CDR1 is GTSNPN, CDR2 SVGIG (reference sequence). The V segment lost 5 bases and the J segment 4 bases; nucleotides outside the gene matches: 4. In DNA form, the CDR3 reads TGTGCCTGGGCTAGCGGGAGAGGCACCGGGGAGCTGTTTTTT. This gives the protein CAWASGRGTGELFF.

The table lists this clone with a count of one. The rearrangement joins TRBV27 to TRBJ1-6, with 7 nucleotides matching TRBD1. Germline loops: CDR1 MNHEY, CDR2 SMNVEV (reference sequence). Germline trimming cut 6 bases from V and 10 bases from J; bases unmatched to any gene: 12. This CDR3 contains 15 residues. CDR3: CASRDSTGRWSPLHF. The CDR3 nucleotides are TGTGCCAGCAGAGACTCGACAGGGAGATGGTCACCCCTCCACTTT.

The rearrangement links TRBV5-4 to TRBJ2-5; TRBD2 matches 11 bases. In germline, CDR1 is SGHNT, CDR2 YYREEE (reference sequence). Trimming cost V 0 bases and J 4 bases; bases outside gene matches: 2. This CDR3 spans 15 amino acids. Here the CDR3 DNA reads TGTGCCAGCAGCTTGGATCTAGCGGGGGGAGAGACCCAGTACTTC. Protein: CASSLDLAGGETQYF.

V and J are TRBV6-5 and TRBJ1-1; 10 nucleotides line up with TRBD1. Germline CDR1 reads MNHEY; CDR2 reads SVGAGI. The V segment lost 7 bases and the J segment 5 bases; nucleotides outside the gene matches: 10. This CDR3 spans 15 amino acids. As DNA, the CDR3 is TGTGCCAGCACCCGGGACAGGGGTGGGAGGACTGAAGCTTTCTTT. Its translation is CASTRDRGGRTEAFF.

The chain links TRBV24-1 to TRBJ1-1; the D is unclear. CDR3 size: 15 residues. With 3 bases removed from V and 1 base from J, the gap between germline ends came to 11 bases. CDR1 and CDR2 from the germline V gene are KGHDR and SFDVKD. The CDR3 region has the DNA TGTGCCACCAGTGATACGGGCGCGGGGAACACTGAAGCTTTCTTT. Its protein product is CATSDTGAGNTEAFF.

The chain uses TRBV4-1 and TRBJ2-7; 7 bases align to TRBD1. This CDR3 contains 16 residues. Germline V gene lookup returns CDR1 MGHRA and CDR2 YSYEKL. The CDR3 here is CASSQTRQGLTNQITV. CDR3 nucleotide sequence: TGCGCCAGCAGCCAGACAAGACAGGGCCTAACCAACCAAATTACTGTC.

The rearrangement joins TRBV12-3 or TRBV12-4 to TRBJ1-1, with a possible D match to TRBD1 (6 bases). V lost 2 bases, J lost 11 bases, and 12 bases lay in between. The CDR3 sequence is 12 residues long. Here the CDR3 DNA reads TGTGCCAGCAGTTTAAGGGCAGGGGCCGCTTTCTTT. This codes for CASSLRAGAAFF.

The V call is TRBV30, the J call TRBJ1-1; 9 bases align to TRBD1. The CDR3 runs to 14 residues. CDR1 and CDR2 (germline): GTSNPN, SVGIG (reference sequence). Trimming removed 5 bases from V and 1 base from J; junction bases left unmatched: 5. The CDR3, as DNA: TGTGCCTGGGGGACAGGGAGTTGGAACACTGAAGCTTTCTTT. Protein sequence: CAWGTGSWNTEAFF.

The J gene is TRBJ2-7, the V gene TRBV27; 8 nucleotides line up with TRBD2. V lost 4 bases and J lost 3; bases outside the gene matches: 2. CDR1 is MNHEY and CDR2 is SMNVEV in the germline V gene (reference sequence). The CDR3 runs to 13 residues. The chain's CDR3 is CASSSSGFYEQYF. In DNA form, the CDR3 reads TGTGCCAGCAGTTCTAGCGGGTTCTACGAGCAGTACTTC.

The chain combines TRBV6-5 with TRBJ2-7; TRBD2 is a possible D gene (5 bases). The V and J ends lost 0 bases and 0 bases respectively, with 9 bases between them. This CDR3 has 15 amino acids. Germline CDR1 is MNHEY and CDR2 is SVGAGI. CDR3: CASSYSSAYSYEQYF. The CDR3 nucleotides read TGTGCCAGCAGTTACTCTAGCGCCTACTCCTACGAGCAGTACTTC.